The 31 T cell receptor beta chains presented below share a single source sample, sequenced in a study of memory B cells and T cells in multiple sclerosis. Produced via immunoSEQ multiplex PCR; TCRdb's table is partial and in-frame only. Of tens of thousands of clones listed, about 83% are singletons. The antigens these receptors bind are not known. Stimulus-free culture yielded autoproliferating CFSE-dim and non-proliferating CFSE-high T cells, each sequenced separately. Replicate wells were pooled after 7 days of stimulus-free culture of 5x10^7 CFSE-labeled PBMCs. The source material was PBMCs from blood kept in culture. These receptors all come from a human donor with multiple sclerosis.

The chain combines TRBV29-1 with TRBJ2-3, with 15 nucleotides matching TRBD2. J was trimmed by 5 bases and V by 5 bases; bases with no gene match: 8. This CDR3 comprises 16 residues. CDR1 SQVTM and CDR2 ANQGSEA come from the germline V gene. CDR3 loop: CSVSTGTSGGLDTQYF. In DNA, the CDR3 is TGCAGCGTTTCCACCGGGACTAGCGGGGGGTTAGATACGCAGTATTTT.

The chain combines TRBV13 with TRBJ2-7, with TRBD1 as a possible D gene (5 bases). The V gene's germline CDR1 is PRHDT and CDR2 FYEKMQ (reference sequence). V was shortened by 1 base and J by 2 bases, with 6 bases between the two germline ends. This CDR3 is 13 amino acids long. DNA for the CDR3: TGTGCCAGCAGCTTAGTGACAGCCTACGAGCAGTACTTC. This encodes CASSLVTAYEQYF.

This sequence joins TRBV27 and TRBJ2-6, with 10 bases aligning to TRBD1. Trimming cost V 4 bases and J 4 bases; bases outside gene matches: 4. Germline CDR1 is MNHEY and CDR2 is SMNVEV (reference sequence). This CDR3 is 16 amino acids long. The CDR3 nucleotides read TGTGCCAGCAGTTCCGGGACAGGGGCCGGGGCCAACGTCCTGACTTTC. This translates into CASSSGTGAGANVLTF.

In DNA form, the CDR3 reads TGTGCCAGCAGCTCTCACCCGGACAGGAGCTCCTACAATGAGCAGTTCTTC. Translating it yields CASSSHPDRSSYNEQFF. V gene TRBV14 combines with J gene TRBJ2-1; 7 bases match TRBD1. V gave up 5 bases and J gave up 0 bases; unmatched junction bases: 10. CDR1 SGHDN and CDR2 FVKESK come from the germline V gene. This CDR3 has 17 amino acids.

The genes are TRBV19 and TRBJ1-2; D unclear. Germline loops: CDR1 LNHDA, CDR2 SQIVND (reference sequence). This CDR3 is 14 amino acids long. Deletions cut 7 bases from V and 1 base from J, with 13 bases between. The CDR3 protein is CASKNRRLNYGYTF. CDR3 coding DNA: TGTGCCAGTAAAAATAGGAGACTTAACTATGGCTACACCTTC.

This chain joins TRBV12-5 and TRBJ2-7, with TRBD1 matching 10 bases. Germline lookup yields CDR1 LGHNT and CDR2 FRNRAP. This CDR3 contains 14 residues. V gave up 5 bases and J gave up 5 bases; unmatched junction bases: 6. CDR3 in amino acids: CASGPGTGVHEQYF. The CDR3 nucleotides are TGTGCTAGTGGTCCCGGGACAGGGGTTCACGAGCAGTACTTC. Full variable domain (rest looked up from reference TRBV12-5 and TRBJ2-7): DARVTQTPRHKVTEMGQEVTMRCQPILGHNTVFWYRQTMMQGLELLAYFRNRAPLDDSGMPKDRFSAEMPDATLATLKIQPSEPRDSAVYFCASGPGTGVHEQYFGPGTRLTVT.

V and J are TRBV14 and TRBJ1-2, with TRBD1 matching 9 bases. The CDR3 is 16 amino acids. Germline assignment: CDR1 SGHDN and CDR2 FVKESK. With V trimmed by 0 bases and J by 2 bases, 4 bases remained unmatched. DNA of the CDR3: TGTGCCAGCAGCCAAGATAGCGGGACAGGGAACTATGGCTACACCTTC. This encodes CASSQDSGTGNYGYTF.

The chain combines TRBV25-1 with TRBJ1-2, with D perhaps TRBD1 (6 bases). Germline CDR1 is MGHDK and CDR2 is SYGVNS. The V end lost 4 bases, the J end lost 4 bases, and 13 bases lay between the germline ends. This CDR3 has 14 residues. Here the CDR3 reads CASSAGGGVYGYTF. The CDR3 DNA follows: TGTGCCAGCAGTGCCGGGGGCGGCGTCTATGGCTACACCTTC.

Only a few counts were recorded for this clone. This chain links TRBV19 with TRBJ2-1; 7 nucleotides line up with TRBD1. Germline assignment: CDR1 LNHDA and CDR2 SQIVND (reference sequence). V trimming: 7 bases; J trimming: 2 bases; junction bases outside the gene matches: 8. The CDR3 sequence is 15 residues long. The CDR3 sequence is CASKADRSTYNEQFF. DNA for the CDR3: TGTGCCAGTAAGGCGGACAGGTCAACCTACAATGAGCAGTTCTTC.

This sequence joins TRBV5-6 and TRBJ2-7, with a possible D match to TRBD2 (6 bases). Germline loops: CDR1 SGHDT, CDR2 YYEEEE. The CDR3 is made up of 16 amino acids. Trimming pared 0 bases from V and 1 base from J, leaving 14 bases between. The chain's CDR3 is CASSLGRGVLSYEQYF. CDR3 nucleotide sequence: TGTGCCAGCAGCTTGGGGAGGGGCGTCCTATCCTACGAGCAGTACTTC.

This chain links TRBV19 with TRBJ1-6, with D uncertain. CDR1 and CDR2 from the germline V gene are LNHDA and SQIVND (reference sequence). The germline V and J ends were trimmed by 7 bases and 6 bases, with 16 bases remaining between them. CDR3 size: 15 residues. This CDR3 reads CASTYLPDRNSPLHF. The CDR3 DNA follows: TGTGCCAGTACGTATTTGCCTGACCGTAATTCACCCCTCCACTTT.

V usage is TRBV6-1 and J usage is TRBJ1-5; D is unclear. CDR1 is MNHNS and CDR2 is SASEGT in the germline V gene. This CDR3 comprises 11 residues. With 5 bases removed from V and 3 bases from J, the gap between germline ends came to 2 bases. CDR3 coding DNA: TGTGCCAGCAGTCACAATCAGCCCCAGCATTTT. It codes for CASSHNQPQHF.

This chain joins TRBV19 and TRBJ1-2; D is possibly TRBD1 (6 bases). The CDR3 totals 14 residues. Germline CDR1 LNHDA, CDR2 SQIVND (reference sequence). The V gene lost 7 bases and the J gene lost 8 bases, with 20 bases spanning the gap. CDR3 in amino acids: CASTPLPRGDGYTF. CDR3 nucleotide sequence: TGTGCCAGTACCCCACTGCCAAGGGGGGACGGCTACACCTTC.

The V gene is TRBV5-1, the J gene TRBJ2-7; D is unclear. The CDR3 covers 12 residues. With 3 bases removed from V and 4 bases from J, the gap between germline ends came to 8 bases. CDR1 is SGHRS and CDR2 is YFSETQ in the germline V gene. CDR3 in DNA: TGCGCCAGCAGCTACGAGAGGTACGAGCAGTACTTC. Amino acid sequence: CASSYERYEQYF.

The chain couples TRBV28 to TRBJ2-3, with TRBD2 matching over 7 bases. Germline V gene lookup returns CDR1 MDHEN and CDR2 SYDVKM. The CDR3 extends over 15 amino acids. With V trimmed by 3 bases and J by 6 bases, 9 bases remained unmatched. CDR3 loop: CASSFITSAGDTQYF. Written as DNA, the CDR3 is TGTGCCAGCAGTTTTATAACTAGCGCAGGTGATACGCAGTATTTT.

This clone was detected a few times. The chain is built from TRBV2 and TRBJ2-2; 10 positions agree with TRBD2. The V segment lost 5 bases and the J segment 4 bases; nucleotides outside the gene matches: 7. The CDR3 is made up of 16 amino acids. The germline gives CDR1 SNHLY, CDR2 FYNNEI. CDR3 loop: CASSPERGGFTGELFF. CDR3 DNA: TGTGCCAGCAGTCCAGAGCGGGGGGGCTTCACCGGGGAGCTGTTTTTT.

The rearrangement uses TRBV13 and TRBJ2-7; 10 nucleotides match TRBD1. With 4 bases clipped from V and 0 bases from J, the junction kept 3 bases outside the gene matches. This CDR3 spans 15 amino acids. In germline, CDR1 is PRHDT, CDR2 FYEKMQ (reference sequence). This chain's CDR3 is CASSSGTGASYEQYF. In nucleotides, the CDR3 is TGTGCCAGCAGCTCCGGGACAGGGGCCTCCTACGAGCAGTACTTC.

The chain couples TRBV13 to TRBJ2-5; 12 nucleotides line up with TRBD2. This CDR3 contains 16 residues. After removal of 6 bases from V and 1 base from J, the junction contained 6 bases not matched to a gene. Germline CDR1 and CDR2: PRHDT and FYEKMQ (reference sequence). In nucleotides, the CDR3 is TGTGCCAGCAGTCCGACTAGCGGGGGCCTCCAAGAGACCCAGTACTTC. This encodes CASSPTSGGLQETQYF.

The rearrangement joins TRBV5-4 to TRBJ1-1; no firm D call. Trimming cost V 0 bases and J 4 bases, with 7 bases left between them. The CDR3 runs to 13 residues. The germline V gene has CDR1 SGHNT and CDR2 YYREEE (reference sequence). This chain's CDR3 is CASSLDGITEAFF. CDR3 nucleotides: TGTGCCAGCAGCTTGGACGGGATCACTGAAGCTTTCTTT. The whole variable domain, remainder taken from reference TRBV5-4 and TRBJ1-1, is ETGVTQSPTHLIKTRGQQVTLRCSSQSGHNTVSWYQQALGQGPQFIFQYYREEENGRGNFPPRFSGLQFPNYSSELNVNALELDDSALYLCASSLDGITEAFFGQGTRLTVV.

The CDR3, as DNA: TGTGCCAGCAGGATTAGCGGGAGGGCCACAGATACGCAGTATTTT. Protein product: CASRISGRATDTQYF. The gene calls are TRBV2 and TRBJ2-3; TRBD2 agrees at 11 bases. CDR1 is SNHLY and CDR2 is FYNNEI in the germline V gene. The length of the CDR3 is 15 residues. Losses at the gene ends were 6 bases for V and 2 bases for J; bases not matched to a gene: 4.

This clone was counted only a few times. The chain carries TRBV7-9 and TRBJ1-5; D remains unclear. Germline lookup yields CDR1 SEHNR and CDR2 FQNEAQ (reference sequence). V shed 5 bases and J shed 4 bases, with 15 bases lying between them. This CDR3 comprises 15 residues. CDR3 nucleotide sequence: TGTGCCAGCAGCCCCTCTGGCTCGGGGAATCAGCCCCAGCATTTT. It yields the protein CASSPSGSGNQPQHF.

The V gene is TRBV6-5, the J gene TRBJ2-7, with D perhaps matching TRBD1 or TRBD2 (6 bases each). The CDR3 loop spans 16 amino acids. CDR1 is MNHEY and CDR2 is SVGAGI in the germline V gene. Trimming removed 0 bases from V and 6 bases from J, with 18 bases in between. CDR3 sequence (DNA): TGTGCCAGCAGTTACTCCCAGGGGACTGGGGAGTTCGAGCAGTACTTC. Its translation is CASSYSQGTGEFEQYF.

This chain uses TRBV29-1 with TRBJ2-7; TRBD2 might be the D (7 bases). The CDR3 is 15 amino acids. V was cut by 1 base and J by 0 bases, with 13 bases left in between. Germline V gene data show CDR1 as SQVTM and CDR2 as ANQGSEA. CDR3 sequence (DNA): TGCAGCGTTGAAGTGTGGCGGGGGCGCTCCTACGAGCAGTACTTC. It encodes CSVEVWRGRSYEQYF.

The chain recombines TRBV19 with TRBJ1-4, with no clear D. CDR3 length equals 17 residues. V was trimmed by 3 bases and J by 0 bases, leaving 14 bases between them. Looked up from germline, CDR1 is LNHDA and CDR2 is SQIVND (reference sequence). The CDR3 DNA sequence: TGTGCCAGTAGTATTCGTGTGAAGAGCTCAACTAATGAAAAACTGTTTTTT. It is translated as CASSIRVKSSTNEKLFF.

Written as DNA, the CDR3 is TGTGCCAGCGGGCGGTATAGCGGGGGGGGAACGAACACCGGGGAGCTGTTTTTT. Translating it yields CASGRYSGGGTNTGELFF. The chain employs TRBV27 and TRBJ2-2, with 11 bases aligning to TRBD2. Per the germline V gene, CDR1 is MNHEY and CDR2 is SMNVEV (reference sequence). V gave up 8 bases and J gave up 0 bases; unmatched junction bases: 11. There are 18 residues in the CDR3.

This chain connects TRBV19 to TRBJ2-2; the D is unclear. Germline V gene sequence: CDR1 LNHDA, CDR2 SQIVND (reference sequence). This CDR3 comprises 13 residues. Trimming shortened V by 6 bases and J by 6 bases, and 11 bases separated the two germline ends. In DNA form, the CDR3 reads TGTGCCAGTAGCCTTTCGGATCCCGGGGAGCTGTTTTTT. The encoded protein is CASSLSDPGELFF.

The genes are TRBV5-1 and TRBJ2-7, with TRBD2 matching 9 bases. V lost 4 bases to trimming and J lost 1 base; unmatched junction nucleotides: 15. Germline V gene sequence: CDR1 SGHRS, CDR2 YFSETQ. This CDR3 is built from 18 residues. The CDR3 coding sequence is TGCGCCAGCAGCCCCTCCCCCAGCGGGAGGACCGATTCCTACGAGCAGTACTTC. It codes for CASSPSPSGRTDSYEQYF.

The rearrangement links TRBV11-2 to TRBJ2-3; 7 nucleotides align to TRBD2. This CDR3 contains 16 residues. Per germline, CDR1 SGHAT and CDR2 FQNNGV. Losses at the gene ends were 5 bases for V and 2 bases for J; bases not matched to a gene: 10. CDR3 nucleotide sequence: TGTGCCAGCAGCCTCTGGACTAGTCAACCCACAGATACGCAGTATTTT. Residues: CASSLWTSQPTDTQYF.

The chain carries TRBV9 and TRBJ2-3, with D maybe TRBD1 (6 bases). CDR3 length: 15 residues. The V gene lost 2 bases and the J gene lost 1 base, with 11 bases spanning the gap. Germline CDR1 reads SGDLS; CDR2 reads YYNGEE. The CDR3 DNA is TGTGCCAGCAGCGTGGCAGGGGTCGGCACAGATACGCAGTATTTT. Amino acid sequence: CASSVAGVGTDTQYF.

J is TRBJ2-5 and V is TRBV5-1, with 8 bases matching TRBD2. Germline trimming cut 2 bases from V and 4 bases from J; bases unmatched to any gene: 7. CDR1 and CDR2 from the germline V gene are SGHRS and YFSETQ. The CDR3 sequence is 15 residues long. The CDR3 loop is CASSLGTRGGETQYF. CDR3 nucleotides: TGCGCCAGCAGCTTAGGGACTAGAGGGGGAGAGACCCAGTACTTC.

This chain connects TRBV28 to TRBJ2-7; D is undetermined. CDR1 and CDR2 from the germline V gene are MDHEN and SYDVKM. V lost 3 bases, J lost 4 bases, and 7 bases lay in between. The CDR3 sequence is 12 residues long. Here the CDR3 reads CASSLVKYEQYF. DNA for the CDR3: TGTGCCAGCAGTTTGGTGAAGTACGAGCAGTACTTC.